The T cell receptor (beta chain) described here comes from a study of blood T cell repertoires in COVID-19. Turning to the study itself: Both acute and convalescent COVID-19 samples were obtained from the United States, Italy and Spain. PBMCs, B-cell-depleted T cells, or T cells provided the cDNA or gDNA that made up the material.

A single count supports this clone. Per germline, CDR1 SEHNR and CDR2 FQNEAQ (reference sequence). The CDR3 runs 15 residues. Unmatched junction bases numbered 8, after V lost 6 bases and J lost 3 bases. Study processing details: Reference gene primer amplification gave nucleated cell count estimates. Generated by immunoSEQ multiplex PCR, the TCRdb table keeps only in-frame clones and is missing some. V and J calls and clone size follow that table, whereas D and trimming were derived from the DNA. Seen here are over 200,000 clones, roughly 86% observed once, and the top ten hold less than 3.5%. This receptor was taken from an older woman with acute or convalescent COVID-19. The specimen was peripheral blood. V and J are TRBV7-9 and TRBJ2-1; TRBD2 aligns across 7 bases. The CDR3 nucleotides are TGTGCCAGCAGTGCTAGCGGCGAGCGCTACAATGAGCAGTTCTTC. Amino acids: CASSASGERYNEQFF.